The 25 T cell receptor beta chains in this list originate from one sample, sequenced in a study of shared clonotypes between healthy human individuals. The method was immunoSEQ multiplex PCR; TCRdb's version includes in-frame clones alone and lacks a portion of them. In the table there are about 2.3 million clones, approximately 95% of which are singletons. Sequencing was done on a sample of naive CD4+ T cells from PBMCs. Subset given: CD45RA+ positively selected. Source of these receptors: a man in his late teens or twenties in good health. Some clones in this sample may be carry-over from other donors' samples.

The chain uses TRBV28 and TRBJ1-4; TRBD1 might be the D (6 bases). V was shortened by 4 bases and J by 8 bases, with 17 bases between the two germline ends. CDR3 size: 15 residues. Germline assignment: CDR1 MDHEN and CDR2 SYDVKM. CDR3: CASSSLRGGGEKLFF. CDR3 bases: TGTGCCAGCAGTTCCCTCCGTGGGGGGGGCGAAAAACTGTTTTTT.

The CDR3 DNA follows: TGTGCCAGCAGCGTTGGGGGGGGCACTGAAGCTTTCTTT. It encodes CASSVGGGTEAFF. This rearrangement joins TRBV14 to TRBJ1-1, with a tentative D call TRBD1 (5 bases). The CDR3 is 13 amino acids. Germline assignment: CDR1 SGHDN and CDR2 FVKESK. The ends were cut back, 5 bases at V and 4 bases at J, with 11 bases in the middle.

This rearrangement joins TRBV7-3 to TRBJ2-1, with 7 bases fitting TRBD1. Germline V gene data show CDR1 as SGHTA and CDR2 as FQGTGA. The CDR3 extends over 13 amino acids. The V segment lost 5 bases and the J segment 5 bases; nucleotides outside the gene matches: 3. CDR3 DNA sequence: TGTGCCAGCAGCGAGGGGGCTAACAATGAGCAGTTCTTC. This sequence encodes CASSEGANNEQFF.

The V call is TRBV18, the J call TRBJ1-3, with D possibly TRBD1 on 5 matching bases. Germline assignment: CDR1 KGHSH and CDR2 LQKENI. V was pared by 5 bases and J by 4 bases, with 9 bases between. The CDR3 consists of 13 residues. CDR3 sequence: CASSSDRGNTIYF. The CDR3 nucleotides are TGTGCCAGCTCATCCGACAGAGGAAACACCATATATTTT. The variable domain in full, with the rest retrieved from reference TRBV18 and TRBJ1-3, is NAGVMQNPRHLVRRRGQEARLRCSPMKGHSHVYWYRQLPEEGLKFMVYLQKENIIDESGMPKERFSAEFPKEGPSILRIQQVVRGDSAAYFCASSSDRGNTIYFGEGSWLTVV.

The V gene is TRBV15, the J gene TRBJ2-1; 7 nucleotides match TRBD1. The V and J ends lost 5 bases and 7 bases, in that order; junction bases with no gene match: 14. CDR3 length equals 16 residues. Germline CDR1 and CDR2: LNHNV and YYDKDF (reference sequence). The DNA of the CDR3 is TGTGCCACCAGCCGACCCTATTCTGGGACAGAGAATGAGCAGTTCTTC. Encoded protein: CATSRPYSGTENEQFF.

The gene calls are TRBV5-1 and TRBJ1-2; D may be TRBD1 (5 bases). Germline V lookup: CDR1 SGHRS, CDR2 YFSETQ. The CDR3 has 13 residues. The V end lost 4 bases, the J end lost 4 bases, and 11 bases lay between the germline ends. CDR3 coding DNA: TGCGCCAGCAGCACGGAAGGGACCTATGGCTACACCTTC. This gives the protein CASSTEGTYGYTF.

The rearrangement links TRBV6-5 to TRBJ2-1, with TRBD2 identical over 13 bases. This CDR3 contains 14 residues. The V and J ends lost 6 bases and 10 bases, in that order; junction bases with no gene match: 6. Germline CDR1 is MNHEY and CDR2 is SVGAGI. CDR3 in amino acids: CASRPPGLAGEQFF. The CDR3 DNA reads TGTGCCAGCAGACCACCGGGACTAGCGGGAGAGCAGTTCTTC.

V usage is TRBV5-1 and J usage is TRBJ2-7; D unclear. Germline lookup yields CDR1 SGHRS and CDR2 YFSETQ. The CDR3 runs to 14 residues. V was pared by 1 base and J by 2 bases, with 10 bases between. Here the CDR3 DNA reads TGCGCCAGCAGCTTGCCGGCTCGGGCCTACGAGCAGTACTTC. This sequence encodes CASSLPARAYEQYF.

The genes are TRBV19 and TRBJ1-5, with D perhaps TRBD1 (5 bases). CDR3 size: 13 residues. Germline CDR1 LNHDA, CDR2 SQIVND (reference sequence). V was trimmed by 3 bases and J by 5 bases, leaving 8 bases between them. In nucleotides, the CDR3 is TGTGCCAGTAGTATGCCAGGGCATCAGCCCCAGCATTTT. It translates to CASSMPGHQPQHF.

The V call is TRBV9, the J call TRBJ2-1; 12 positions match TRBD2. CDR3 length equals 18 residues. Unmatched junction bases numbered 10, after V lost 0 bases and J lost 6 bases. Germline V CDR1 and CDR2: SGDLS, YYNGEE. The CDR3 nucleotides read TGTGCCAGCAGCGTAGCCCCAGGGACTAGCGGGCGTTTCAATGAGCAGTTCTTC. Translation: CASSVAPGTSGRFNEQFF.

The rearrangement links TRBV28 to TRBJ1-4; 12 positions match TRBD1. Germline loops: CDR1 MDHEN, CDR2 SYDVKM. CDR3 length: 15 amino acids. After removal of 7 bases from V and 7 bases from J, the junction contained 7 bases not matched to a gene. In nucleotides, the CDR3 is TGTGCCAGCACAAAACCGGGACAGGGGGCTGAAAAACTGTTTTTT. The encoded protein is CASTKPGQGAEKLFF.

The chain uses TRBV7-9 and TRBJ2-5; TRBD2 matches 7 bases. The CDR3 runs 16 residues. CDR1 and CDR2 (germline): SEHNR, FQNEAQ (reference sequence). V shed 1 base, J shed 5 bases, and the junction held 10 bases outside the gene matches. CDR3 nucleotides: TGTGCCAGCAGCTTAGGAACTAGCGCCCTTAGGGAGACCCAGTACTTC. Encoded protein: CASSLGTSALRETQYF.

As for this clone: The sample contains more than one DNA sequence encoding this CDR3. The chain employs TRBV28 and TRBJ1-2, with 7 bases that match TRBD1. Germline V gene data show CDR1 as MDHEN and CDR2 as SYDVKM. The J segment lost 5 bases and the V segment lost 6 bases, leaving 3 bases of the junction unmatched. The CDR3 runs to 12 residues. The CDR3 reads CASSPTGYGYTF. For the CDR3, the DNA is TGTGCCAGCAGCCCGACAGGGTATGGCTACACCTTC.

The V call is TRBV28, the J call TRBJ1-1, with TRBD1 as a possible D gene (6 bases). Per the germline V gene, CDR1 is MDHEN and CDR2 is SYDVKM. The CDR3 has 17 residues. Trimming pared 2 bases from V and 8 bases from J, leaving 24 bases between. The CDR3 sequence: CASSLGVRAGAISEAFF. The CDR3 DNA is TGTGCCAGCAGTTTAGGGGTAAGGGCGGGGGCGATTTCCGAAGCTTTCTTT.

V and J are TRBV6-1 and TRBJ1-6; D is uncertain. This CDR3 contains 16 residues. CDR1 MNHNS and CDR2 SASEGT come from the germline V gene. V lost 0 bases, J lost 15 bases, and 21 bases lay in between. The CDR3 DNA reads as TGTGCCAGCAGTGAAGCCTGGAGACGCTCTAATTCAGTCCTCCACTTT. Protein: CASSEAWRRSNSVLHF.

The rearrangement uses TRBV4-1 and TRBJ2-3; 11 nucleotides line up with TRBD2. V shed 6 bases and J 2 bases; nucleotides not matched to a gene: 4. The length of the CDR3 is 15 residues. The germline V gene has CDR1 MGHRA and CDR2 YSYEKL. The CDR3 DNA follows: TGCGCCAGCAGTACTAGCGGGAGTACCACAGATACGCAGTATTTT. It encodes CASSTSGSTTDTQYF.

Turning to this clone: Other DNA sequences in the sample encode the same CDR3. The gene calls are TRBV30 and TRBJ2-3; perhaps TRBD2 as D (5 bases). The CDR3 covers 13 residues. V was clipped by 0 bases and J by 4 bases, with 8 bases between them. Germline V gene lookup returns CDR1 GTSNPN and CDR2 SVGIG (reference sequence). Here the CDR3 DNA reads TGTGCCTGGAGTGTACGGGGTGCAGATACGCAGTATTTT. It yields the protein CAWSVRGADTQYF.

The chain combines TRBV18 with TRBJ1-3; D is perhaps TRBD1 (6 bases). Germline V lookup: CDR1 KGHSH, CDR2 LQKENI. Between the trimmed V and J ends, which lost 3 bases and 0 bases, there was a span of 9 bases. The CDR3 sequence is 15 residues long. CDR3: CASSPGGHSGNTIYF. For the CDR3, the DNA is TGTGCCAGCTCACCGGGGGGGCACTCTGGAAACACCATATATTTT.

The gene calls are TRBV5-5 and TRBJ2-7, with a tentative D call TRBD1 (5 bases). This CDR3 has 17 amino acids. The V gene lost 6 bases and the J gene lost 2 bases, with 24 bases spanning the gap. From germline, CDR1 is SGHKS and CDR2 YYEKEE (reference sequence). The CDR3, as DNA: TGTGCCAGCATCCAACAGTTGCCTTCAGGGAAACCCTACGAGCAGTACTTC. Translation: CASIQQLPSGKPYEQYF.

The genes are TRBV18 and TRBJ1-2, with 9 positions matching TRBD1. CDR1 KGHSH and CDR2 LQKENI come from the germline V gene. This CDR3 has 17 amino acids. V lost 4 bases to trimming and J lost 6 bases; unmatched junction nucleotides: 15. CDR3 in DNA: TGTGCCAGCTCACTGAACTCCGGGACAGGGCCCGGGGATGGCTACACCTTC. Translation: CASSLNSGTGPGDGYTF.

The rearrangement links TRBV9 to TRBJ1-2, with D possibly matching TRBD1 (6 bases). The CDR3 covers 22 residues. The germline V and J ends were trimmed by 0 bases and 5 bases, with 35 bases remaining between them. The germline V gene has CDR1 SGDLS and CDR2 YYNGEE. Here the CDR3 reads CASSVDGVGQNLTNLWLYGYTF. DNA of the CDR3: TGTGCCAGCAGCGTAGACGGGGTCGGACAGAACTTGACAAATCTATGGCTGTATGGCTACACCTTC.

V is TRBV9 and J is TRBJ2-3, with D unclear. In germline, CDR1 is SGDLS, CDR2 YYNGEE. Trimming left V 0 bases short and J 0 bases short, with 11 bases between. This CDR3 has 16 residues. This chain's CDR3 is CASSVGYFPSTDTQYF. The CDR3 DNA reads TGTGCCAGCAGCGTAGGGTACTTTCCTAGCACAGATACGCAGTATTTT. Full variable domain (missing parts from reference TRBV9 and TRBJ2-3): DSGVTQTPKHLITATGQRVTLRCSPRSGDLSVYWYQQSLDQGLQFLIQYYNGEERAKGNILERFSAQQFPDLHSELNLSSLELGDSALYFCASSVGYFPSTDTQYFGPGTRLTVL.

The genes are TRBV7-9 and TRBJ2-1; 9 nucleotides match TRBD2. V lost 5 bases to trimming and J lost 3 bases; unmatched junction nucleotides: 5. The CDR3 is made up of 15 amino acids. Germline V lookup: CDR1 SEHNR, CDR2 FQNEAQ (reference sequence). This CDR3 reads CASSQGTSNYNEQFF. The CDR3 nucleotides are TGTGCCAGCAGCCAGGGGACTAGCAACTACAATGAGCAGTTCTTC.

This clone has just one count. V and J are TRBV7-2 and TRBJ2-7; TRBD2 matches at 14 bases. CDR1 and CDR2 from the germline V gene are SGHTA and FQGNSA. This CDR3 spans 16 amino acids. V lost 5 bases and J lost 6; bases outside the gene matches: 9. The CDR3 region has the DNA TGTGCCAGCAGCCTTGGACTAGCGGGAGGCCCAGCCGAGCAGTACTTC. This encodes CASSLGLAGGPAEQYF.

The chain combines TRBV18 with TRBJ1-2; TRBD1 might be the D (6 bases). Germline values: CDR1 KGHSH, CDR2 LQKENI. The length of the CDR3 is 17 residues. The V and J ends lost 2 bases and 0 bases respectively, with 16 bases between them. The CDR3 DNA sequence: TGTGCCAGCTCACCAAACACAGGGTCCACAGCTAACTATGGCTACACCTTC. Amino acids: CASSPNTGSTANYGYTF.